This T cell receptor (beta chain) was sequenced in a study of human T cells and chemical hapten exposure. Documented time point: patch test 3, about 24 weeks after DPC sensitization. Treatment specified: therapeutic diphenylcyclopropenone sensitization with weekly scalp DPC. It was unfractionated whole blood from which total RNA was extracted. CDR1 SNHLY and CDR2 FYNNEI come from the germline V gene. With V trimmed by 3 bases and J by 5 bases, 3 bases remained unmatched. CDR3 length equals 14 residues. TCRdb called the RACE reads again in MiXCR, with one record for every CDR3 protein. The table shows 30,000 to 50,000 distinct CDR3 sequences, with about 13% occurring only once.

This material consisted of whole blood, taken in connection with sensitization to the hapten diphenylcyclopropenone (DPC). The chain couples TRBV2 to TRBJ2-2, with 7 bases matching TRBD2. The source is a woman aged 40 to 49 with alopecia areata. Some clones in this sample may be carry-over from other donors' samples. CDR3: CASSDIGGTGELFF. DNA for the CDR3: TGTGCCAGCAGTGACATCGGGGGGACCGGGGAGCTGTTTTTT. The whole variable domain, remainder taken from reference TRBV2 and TRBJ2-2, is EPEVTQTPSHQVTQMGQEVILRCVPISNHLYFYWYRQILGQKVEFLVSFYNNEISEKSEIFDDQFSVERPDGSNFTLKIRSTKLEDSAMYFCASSDIGGTGELFFGEGSRLTVL.